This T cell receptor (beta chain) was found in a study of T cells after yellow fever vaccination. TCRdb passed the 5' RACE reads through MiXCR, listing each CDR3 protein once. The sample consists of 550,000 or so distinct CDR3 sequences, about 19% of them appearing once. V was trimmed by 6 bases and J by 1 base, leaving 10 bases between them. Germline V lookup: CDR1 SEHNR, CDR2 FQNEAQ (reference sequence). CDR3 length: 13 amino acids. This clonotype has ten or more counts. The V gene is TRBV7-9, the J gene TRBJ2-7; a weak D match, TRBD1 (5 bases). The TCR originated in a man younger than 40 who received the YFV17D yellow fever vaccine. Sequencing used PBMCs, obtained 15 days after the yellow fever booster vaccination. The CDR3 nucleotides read TGTGCCAGCAGTCGCTCAGGGTCCTACGAGCAGTACTTC. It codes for CASSRSGSYEQYF.